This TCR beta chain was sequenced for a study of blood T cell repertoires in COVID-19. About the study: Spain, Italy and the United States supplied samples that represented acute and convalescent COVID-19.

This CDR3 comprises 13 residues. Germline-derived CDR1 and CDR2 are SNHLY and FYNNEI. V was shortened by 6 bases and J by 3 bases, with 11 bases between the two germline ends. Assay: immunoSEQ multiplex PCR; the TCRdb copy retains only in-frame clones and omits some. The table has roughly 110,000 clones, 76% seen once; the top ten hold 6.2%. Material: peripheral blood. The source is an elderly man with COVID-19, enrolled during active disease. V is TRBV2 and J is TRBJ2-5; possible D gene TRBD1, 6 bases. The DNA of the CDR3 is TGTGCCAGCAGATTCTCAGGGGAAGAGACCCAGTACTTC. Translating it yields CASRFSGEETQYF.